The present TCR beta chain was sequenced within a study of blood T cell repertoires in COVID-19. For the study at large: COVID-19 samples collected from the United States, Italy and Spain covered acute and convalescent phases. PBMCs, B-cell-depleted T cells, or T cells provided the cDNA or gDNA that made up the material.

Assay used: immunoSEQ multiplex PCR; TCRdb lists only in-frame clones, some missing. In the table there are some 130,000 clones, about 89% of which are singletons. Sequencing was performed on peripheral blood. The clonotype comes from a man in his fifties or sixties with COVID-19, enrolled during active disease.

For the CDR3, the DNA is TGTGCCAGCAGCGTAGGGACTAGCGGGGGGGCCGGGATGGCGTATTTT. Amino acid sequence: CASSVGTSGGAGMAYF. This rearrangement joins TRBV9 to TRBJ2-3; TRBD2 matches at 15 bases. The CDR3 has 16 amino acids. Germline V gene sequence: CDR1 SGDLS, CDR2 YYNGEE. After removal of 0 bases from V and 14 bases from J, the junction contained 10 bases not matched to a gene.